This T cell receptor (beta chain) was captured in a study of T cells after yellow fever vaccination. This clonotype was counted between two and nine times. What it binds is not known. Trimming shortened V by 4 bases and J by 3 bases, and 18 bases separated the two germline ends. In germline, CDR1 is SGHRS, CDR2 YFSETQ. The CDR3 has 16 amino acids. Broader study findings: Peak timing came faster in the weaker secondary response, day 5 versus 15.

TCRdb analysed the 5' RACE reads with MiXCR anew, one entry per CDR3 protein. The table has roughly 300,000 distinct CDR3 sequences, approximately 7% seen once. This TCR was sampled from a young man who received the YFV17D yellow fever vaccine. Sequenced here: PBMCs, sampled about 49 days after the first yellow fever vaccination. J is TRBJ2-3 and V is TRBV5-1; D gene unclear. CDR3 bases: TGCGCCAGCAGCATCGGGTCCCCAACGCCGACAGATACGCAGTATTTT. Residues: CASSIGSPTPTDTQYF.